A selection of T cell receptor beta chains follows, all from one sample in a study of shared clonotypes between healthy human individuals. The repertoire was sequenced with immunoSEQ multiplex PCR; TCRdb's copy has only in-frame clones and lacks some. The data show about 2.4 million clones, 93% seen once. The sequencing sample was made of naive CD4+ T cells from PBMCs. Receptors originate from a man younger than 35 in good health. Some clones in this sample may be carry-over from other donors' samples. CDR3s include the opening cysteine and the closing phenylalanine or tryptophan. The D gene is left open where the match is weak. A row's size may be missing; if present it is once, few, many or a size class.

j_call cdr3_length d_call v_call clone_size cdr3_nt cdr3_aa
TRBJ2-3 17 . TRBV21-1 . TGTGCCAGCAGCAAAGTGCGGGGGTGGCCACACACAGATACGCAGTATTTT CASSKVRGWPHTDTQYF
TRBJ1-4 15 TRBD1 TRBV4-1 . TGCGCCAGCAGCCGAGCAGGGACAGGCCTAGAAAAACTGTTTTTT CASSRAGTGLEKLFF
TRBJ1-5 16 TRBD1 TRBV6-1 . TGTGCCAGCAGTGGATTACAGGGGCGCACCAATCAGCCCCAGCATTTT CASSGLQGRTNQPQHF
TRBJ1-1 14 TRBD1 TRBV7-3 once TGTGCCAGCAGCTTAGGGACAGGGACCACTGAAGCTTTCTTT CASSLGTGTTEAFF
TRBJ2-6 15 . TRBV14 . TGTGCCAGCAGCCAAGGGGTACTAGGGGCCAACGTCCTGACTTTC CASSQGVLGANVLTF
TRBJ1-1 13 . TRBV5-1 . TGCGCCAGCAGCCCGGTGGGGGCCACTGAAGCTTTCTTT CASSPVGATEAFF
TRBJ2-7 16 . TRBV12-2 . TGTGCAAGTCGCCCGGTCCGGGACACCTATACAGGGGAGCAGTACTTC CASRPVRDTYTGEQYF
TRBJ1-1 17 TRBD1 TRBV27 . TGTGCCAGCAGTTCACCACCACAGGGGGCGGGGAACACTGAAGCTTTCTTT CASSSPPQGAGNTEAFF
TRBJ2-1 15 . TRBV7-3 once TGTGCCAGCAGCTTAAGGCAGGCCTCCTACAATGAGCAGTTCTTC CASSLRQASYNEQFF
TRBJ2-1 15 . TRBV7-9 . TGTGCCAGCAGCGAATGGGGGCCGGGGGCCAATGAGCAGTTCTTC CASSEWGPGANEQFF
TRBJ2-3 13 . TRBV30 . TGTGCCTGGAGTGTAACTGGCGCTGATACGCAGTATTTT CAWSVTGADTQYF
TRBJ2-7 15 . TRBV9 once TGTGCCAGCAGCCCCAGGGGAGGGGCAGCAAAAGAGCAGTACTTC CASSPRGGAAKEQYF
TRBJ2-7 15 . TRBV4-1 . TGCGCCAGCAGCCTATCAGGAGTCAAGGTCTACGAGCAGTACTTC CASSLSGVKVYEQYF
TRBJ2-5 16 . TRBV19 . TGTGCCAGTAGCATACGTCCGGGACGGACCCAAGAGACCCAGTACTTC CASSIRPGRTQETQYF
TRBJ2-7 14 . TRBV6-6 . TGTGCCAGCAGTTTGGGCCGAAAATCCTACGAGCAGTACTTC CASSLGRKSYEQYF
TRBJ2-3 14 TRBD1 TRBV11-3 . TGTGCCAGCAGCCGACAGGGGGAAACAGATACGCAGTATTTT CASSRQGETDTQYF
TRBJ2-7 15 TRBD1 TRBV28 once TGTGCCAGCCGCGGGGACAGGGCTATATCCTACGAGCAGTACTTC CASRGDRAISYEQYF
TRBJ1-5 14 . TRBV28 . TGTGCCAGCAGTTTGGTCGTACCTAGTCAGCCCCAGCATTTT CASSLVVPSQPQHF
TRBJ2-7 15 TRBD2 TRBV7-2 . TGTGCCAGCAGCACCCGGACTAGCGGTAACTACGAGCAGTACTTC CASSTRTSGNYEQYF
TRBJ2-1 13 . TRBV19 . TGTGCCAGTAGCCCCCGCGCCTACAATGAGCAGTTCTTC CASSPRAYNEQFF
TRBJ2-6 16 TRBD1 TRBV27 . TGTGCCAGCCACGCCGACAGGGGGCTCGGGGCCAACGTCCTGACTTTC CASHADRGLGANVLTF
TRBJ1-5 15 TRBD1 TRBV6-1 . TGTGCCAGCAATCTGAACCGGGACAGAAATCAGCCCCAGCATTTT CASNLNRDRNQPQHF
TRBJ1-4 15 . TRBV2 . TGTGCTAGCAGTACGCGGGAGTCAACTAATGAAAAACTGTTTTTT CASSTRESTNEKLFF
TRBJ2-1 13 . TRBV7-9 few TGTGCCAGCAGCCCCGCCCCCTACAATGAGCAGTTCTTC CASSPAPYNEQFF
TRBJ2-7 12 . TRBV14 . TGTGCCAGCAGCCATGACCTCTACGAGCAGTACTTC CASSHDLYEQYF
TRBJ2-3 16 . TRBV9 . TGTGCCAGCAGCGTATTCTCGGACGGAAGCACAGATACGCAGTATTTT CASSVFSDGSTDTQYF
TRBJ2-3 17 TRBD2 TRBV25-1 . TGTGCCAGCAGTGAACTACTGACTAGCGGGGCAACAGATACGCAGTATTTT CASSELLTSGATDTQYF
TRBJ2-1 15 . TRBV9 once TGTGCCAGCAGCCCGAGTGAGGGGAACTACAATGAGCAGTTCTTC CASSPSEGNYNEQFF
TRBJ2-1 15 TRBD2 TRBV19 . TGTGCCAGTAGTATTTCTCGCGGGAGGTACAATGAGCAGTTCTTC CASSISRGRYNEQFF
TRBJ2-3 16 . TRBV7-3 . TGTGCCAGCAGCTTAAGGCCCAGCGGCGCGACAGATACGCAGTATTTT CASSLRPSGATDTQYF
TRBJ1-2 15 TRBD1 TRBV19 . TGTGCCAGTAGATCCGCCGGCAGGGGGTTTTATGGCTACACCTTC CASRSAGRGFYGYTF
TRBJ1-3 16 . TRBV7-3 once TGTGCCAGCCCGAACCTACGGTGGAGCTCTGGAAACACCATATATTTT CASPNLRWSSGNTIYF
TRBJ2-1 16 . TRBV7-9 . TGTGCCAGCAGCGGCCTTAGCGCAAGCTCCTACAATGAGCAGTTCTTC CASSGLSASSYNEQFF
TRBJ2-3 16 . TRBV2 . TGTGCCAGCAGTGTCTGGCGGGTCCGTTCCACAGATACGCAGTATTTT CASSVWRVRSTDTQYF
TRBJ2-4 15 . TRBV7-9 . TGTGCCAGCAGCTTTGACAATGAGGGGAAAAACATTCAGTACTTC CASSFDNEGKNIQYF
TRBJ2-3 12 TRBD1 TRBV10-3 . TGTGCCAGTCGACAGGGGTCAGATACGCAGTATTTT CASRQGSDTQYF
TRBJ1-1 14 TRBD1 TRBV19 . TGTGCCAGTGGTCTTCCACAGGGGGTGGCTGAAGCTTTCTTT CASGLPQGVAEAFF
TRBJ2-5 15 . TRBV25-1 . TGTGCCAGCAGTGCCCCGGGTACCACCACAGGGACCCAGTACTTC CASSAPGTTTGTQYF
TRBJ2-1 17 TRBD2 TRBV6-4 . TGTGCCAGCAGTGACTGGGGACTAGCGGGAGATCGGAATGAGCAGTTCTTC CASSDWGLAGDRNEQFF
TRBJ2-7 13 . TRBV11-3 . TGTGCCAGCAGCTTAGTTCCCCAGGGTGATAGGTACTTC CASSLVPQGDRYF
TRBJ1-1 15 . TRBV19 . TGTGCCAGTAGTGTCCGGGGGCTGTGGGGCACTGAAGCTTTCTTT CASSVRGLWGTEAFF
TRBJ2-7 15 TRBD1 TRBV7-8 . TGTGCCAGCAGCCAATGGGACAGCCTTTCCTACGAGCAGTACTTC CASSQWDSLSYEQYF
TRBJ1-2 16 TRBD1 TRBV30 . TGTGCCTGGAGGGCCTTGGACAGGGGGCGCGACTATGGCTACACCTTC CAWRALDRGRDYGYTF
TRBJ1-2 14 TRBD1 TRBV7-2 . TGTGCCAGCAGCTCGCCGGGACAGGGAGATGGCTACACCTTC CASSSPGQGDGYTF
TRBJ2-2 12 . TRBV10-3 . TGTGCCATCCGTTGGGGCACCGGGGAGCTGTTTTTT CAIRWGTGELFF
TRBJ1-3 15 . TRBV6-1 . TGTGCCAGCATTGCGGGACGGATCTCTGGAAACACCATATATTTT CASIAGRISGNTIYF
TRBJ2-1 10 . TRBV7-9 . TGTGCCAGTCAGTACAATGAGCAGTTCTTC CASQYNEQFF
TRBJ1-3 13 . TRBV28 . TGTGCCACTCACCGCGACTCTGGAAACACCATATATTTT CATHRDSGNTIYF
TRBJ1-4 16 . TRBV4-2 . TGTGCCAGCAGCCAAGATACGGGCGCAGGAGGGGAAAAACTGTTTTTT CASSQDTGAGGEKLFF
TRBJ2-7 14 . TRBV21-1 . TGTGCCAGCAGCAAAAAGGCGGGAACCGACGAGCAGTACTTC CASSKKAGTDEQYF
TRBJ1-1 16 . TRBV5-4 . TGTGCCAGCAGCTTGGGGTCGGGGTTAACCTTCACTGAAGCTTTCTTT CASSLGSGLTFTEAFF
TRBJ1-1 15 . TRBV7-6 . TGTGCCAGCAGCGCGGGATTTCTAATGAACACTGAAGCTTTCTTT CASSAGFLMNTEAFF